This T cell receptor (beta chain) was captured by sequencing in a study of T cells in women clearing cervical HPV infection. Points on this clone: Its antigen is still unknown. The read comes to an end 3 residues before the CDR3 does, leaving the germline J gene to fill in the end.

Study conclusions and caveats: Repertoire richness, not evenness, was significantly elevated in CIN3+ cases versus controls. Combining TCR richness with V gene abundances gave roughly 0.8 AUC.

V was clipped by 2 bases and J by 5 bases; unmatched bases: 7. The CDR3 has 16 amino acids. CDR1 SGHNT and CDR2 YYREEE come from the germline V gene (reference sequence). Using immunoSEQ multiplex PCR, the repertoire was profiled, and TCRdb retains in-frame clones only, with some absent. The sample totals 40,000 or so clones. Sequences were obtained from blood buffy coat. The chain links TRBV5-4 to TRBJ1-4; 9 nucleotides match TRBD1. This clonotype was sampled from a woman aged 18 to 69 with a cervical HPV16 infection that either progressed to CIN3+ or cleared (not recorded which). CDR3 DNA (partial): TGTGCCAGCAGCTTTCTGGGACAGGGAGGGAATGAAAAA. Translation gives CASSFLGQGGNEK. The CDR3 in full is CASSFLGQGGNEKLFF.